The 24 T cell receptor beta chains below were found in one sample sequenced in a study of blood T cell repertoires in COVID-19. Clones were sequenced by immunoSEQ multiplex PCR, and TCRdb holds only the in-frame ones, with some missing. Among approximately 190,000 clones, around 83% were seen once, and the ten largest hold 6% to 7%. Sequenced sample: peripheral blood. These receptors came from a woman in her forties with acute or convalescent COVID-19.

V gene TRBV18 combines with J gene TRBJ1-6; 7 positions agree with TRBD1. The V gene's germline CDR1 is KGHSH and CDR2 LQKENI. V gave up 3 bases and J gave up 9 bases; unmatched junction bases: 14. This CDR3 is built from 17 residues. This CDR3 reads CASSPTMGQIDFSPLHF. CDR3 sequence (DNA): TGTGCCAGCTCACCTACAATGGGACAGATTGATTTTTCACCCCTCCACTTT.

The chain recombines TRBV28 with TRBJ1-1; D is possibly TRBD1 (6 bases). Trimming left V 5 bases short and J 0 bases short, with 16 bases between. Germline CDR1 MDHEN, CDR2 SYDVKM. The CDR3 extends over 16 amino acids. In nucleotides, the CDR3 is TGTGCCAGCAGTCCAAGGGGACACCTCATGAACACTGAAGCTTTCTTT. It yields the protein CASSPRGHLMNTEAFF. The full variable domain, completed using reference TRBV28 and TRBJ1-1, is DVKVTQSSRYLVKRTGEKVFLECVQDMDHENMFWYRQDPGLGLRLIYFSYDVKMKEKGDIPEGYSVSREKKERFSLILESASTNQTSMYLCASSPRGHLMNTEAFFGQGTRLTVV.

This chain uses TRBV11-2 with TRBJ2-6; D not certain. Trimming stripped 5 bases from V and 0 bases from J, with 8 bases between. The CDR3 has 15 amino acids. CDR1 and CDR2 from the germline V gene are SGHAT and FQNNGV. In DNA form, the CDR3 reads TGTGCCAGCAGCACCAGATACTCTGGGGCCAACGTCCTGACTTTC. Translation: CASSTRYSGANVLTF.

The chain has TRBV5-5 and TRBJ2-5; weak D call: TRBD2 (6 bases). This CDR3 has 18 amino acids. Germline assignment: CDR1 SGHKS and CDR2 YYEKEE (reference sequence). V was clipped by 2 bases and J by 0 bases, with 20 bases between them. The CDR3 loop is CASSFPQRRAGYQETQYF. The CDR3 DNA reads TGTGCCAGCAGCTTCCCCCAGCGGCGGGCGGGGTACCAAGAGACCCAGTACTTC.

The chain links TRBV10-3 to TRBJ2-3; 9 nucleotides match TRBD1. Germline trimming cut 10 bases from V and 6 bases from J; bases unmatched to any gene: 8. This CDR3 has 13 amino acids. Looked up from germline, CDR1 is ENHRY and CDR2 is SYGVKD. In nucleotides, the CDR3 is TGTGCCACGCTAGGACAGGGGCGCGATACGCAGTATTTT. Its translation is CATLGQGRDTQYF.

This rearrangement joins TRBV27 to TRBJ2-7; 11 bases are shared with TRBD2. Losses at the gene ends were 5 bases for V and 3 bases for J; bases not matched to a gene: 3. Germline V gene data show CDR1 as MNHEY and CDR2 as SMNVEV (reference sequence). The CDR3 totals 14 residues. The CDR3 here is CASSPGTSGYEQYF. CDR3 in DNA: TGTGCCAGCAGTCCGGGGACTAGCGGCTACGAGCAGTACTTC.

The chain couples TRBV9 to TRBJ1-2, with TRBD1 identical over 8 bases. V was pared by 3 bases and J by 6 bases, with 16 bases of the junction left unmatched. This CDR3 is built from 17 residues. Germline V CDR1 and CDR2: SGDLS, YYNGEE. CDR3 in amino acids: CASSAWDRTAGKNGYTF. CDR3 coding DNA: TGTGCCAGCAGCGCCTGGGACAGGACGGCTGGGAAGAATGGCTACACCTTC.

This sequence joins TRBV7-9 and TRBJ1-1; maybe TRBD1 (6 bases). The CDR3 spans 15 residues. Germline values: CDR1 SEHNR, CDR2 FQNEAQ (reference sequence). Trimming took off 3 bases at V and 3 bases at J, with 14 bases between the two ends. CDR3 in DNA: TGTGCCAGCAGCTTTTGGGGGGGCGAGGACACTGAAGCTTTCTTT. Translated, it gives CASSFWGGEDTEAFF.

A word on this clone: Other DNA sequences of this sample code for an identical CDR3. The chain has TRBV3-1 (or the pseudogene TRBV3-2) and TRBJ1-4; possible D gene TRBD1, 6 bases. This CDR3 comprises 13 residues. CDR1 and CDR2 (germline): LGHDT, YNNKEL (reference sequence). V lost 4 bases and J 5 bases, leaving 8 bases between the germline ends. The CDR3 reads CASSLGQNEKLFF. CDR3 coding DNA: TGTGCCAGCAGCCTCGGACAGAATGAAAAACTGTTTTTT.

The CDR3 protein is CASSDRAQAANEKLFF. The CDR3 DNA reads TGTGCCAGCAGTGATAGGGCCCAAGCGGCTAATGAAAAACTGTTTTTT. The chain uses TRBV6-1 and TRBJ1-4, with no clear D. The V and J ends lost 3 bases and 3 bases respectively, with 14 bases between them. CDR3 length: 16 residues. Per germline, CDR1 MNHNS and CDR2 SASEGT.

The genes are TRBV5-1 and TRBJ2-1; D is uncertain. Trimming removed 5 bases at V and 4 bases at J, with 16 bases between. The CDR3 sequence is 15 residues long. Looked up from germline, CDR1 is SGHRS and CDR2 is YFSETQ. Here the CDR3 reads CASRYRAETYNEQFF. As DNA, the CDR3 is TGCGCCAGCAGATATCGCGCGGAGACGTACAATGAGCAGTTCTTC.

The genes are TRBV11-3 and TRBJ2-7; 7 bases align to TRBD1. The V gene end was trimmed by 5 bases and the J gene end by 6 bases; junction bases not matched to a gene: 10. The CDR3 spans 14 residues. Germline CDR1 is SGHNT and CDR2 is YENEEA. This CDR3 reads CASSHRTGQGEQYF. The DNA of the CDR3 is TGTGCCAGCAGCCACAGGACAGGTCAGGGCGAGCAGTACTTC. The variable domain in full, with the rest retrieved from reference TRBV11-3 and TRBJ2-7, is EAGVVQSPRYKIIEKKQPVAFWCNPISGHNTLYWYLQNLGQGPELLIRYENEEAVDDSQLPKDRFSAERLKGVDSTLKIQPAELGDSAVYLCASSHRTGQGEQYFGPGTRLTVT.

This clone was counted a single time. The chain has TRBV10-3 and TRBJ2-7; 14 bases align to TRBD2. CDR1 is ENHRY, CDR2 SYGVKD, per germline. This CDR3 spans 14 amino acids. Trimming removed 7 bases from V and 6 bases from J; junction bases left unmatched: 5. The CDR3 DNA reads TGTGCCATCACCGCGGGGACTAGCGGGAGCGAGCAGTACTTC. As protein: CAITAGTSGSEQYF.

The chain links TRBV7-9 to TRBJ1-1; D might be TRBD1 (6 bases). This CDR3 spans 13 amino acids. Trimming removed 5 bases at V and 1 base at J, with 8 bases between. CDR1 SEHNR and CDR2 FQNEAQ come from the germline V gene (reference sequence). CDR3 amino acids: CASSPGQNTEAFF. The CDR3 DNA sequence: TGTGCCAGCAGCCCGGGACAGAACACTGAAGCTTTCTTT.

The V gene is TRBV5-1, the J gene TRBJ2-7; TRBD2 matches at 12 bases. Germline values: CDR1 SGHRS, CDR2 YFSETQ. V was clipped by 4 bases and J by 6 bases; unmatched bases: 8. The CDR3 is 15 amino acids. The CDR3 loop reads CASSVRLAGEGEQYF. The CDR3 DNA is TGCGCCAGCAGCGTTAGACTAGCGGGAGAGGGCGAGCAGTACTTC.

The genes are TRBV27 and TRBJ2-1; 13 nucleotides align to TRBD2. Germline CDR1 reads MNHEY; CDR2 reads SMNVEV (reference sequence). This CDR3 is built from 15 residues. Unmatched junction bases numbered 6, after V lost 3 bases and J lost 10 bases. CDR3 residues: CASSFGLAGVSEQFF. CDR3 DNA sequence: TGTGCCAGCAGTTTCGGACTAGCGGGAGTTAGCGAGCAGTTCTTC.

The V gene is TRBV18, the J gene TRBJ2-7, with D maybe TRBD2 (5 bases). V was trimmed by 2 bases and J by 2 bases, leaving 13 bases between them. CDR1 KGHSH and CDR2 LQKENI come from the germline V gene. The CDR3 runs 15 residues. The CDR3 region is CASSPNTFGAYEQYF. For the CDR3, the DNA is TGTGCCAGCTCACCAAATACATTCGGGGCCTACGAGCAGTACTTC.

This chain connects TRBV5-4 to TRBJ2-1; 7 bases fit TRBD2. CDR3 length equals 13 residues. V lost 5 bases to trimming and J lost 10 bases; unmatched junction nucleotides: 9. Looked up from germline, CDR1 is SGHNT and CDR2 is YYREEE (reference sequence). The CDR3 here is CASSYSGPREQFF. The DNA for the CDR3 is TGTGCCAGCAGTTATAGCGGGCCTAGGGAGCAGTTCTTC.

This clone was seen a handful of times. The chain is built from TRBV11-2 and TRBJ2-4, with 9 bases aligning to TRBD1. This CDR3 has 18 amino acids. Germline CDR1 reads SGHAT; CDR2 reads FQNNGV. V was pared by 10 bases and J by 2 bases, with 18 bases of the junction left unmatched. CDR3 in DNA: TGTGCCACCCGTTGGGACAGGGTTCTGTTAGTAACCAAAAACATTCAGTACTTC. Translation: CATRWDRVLLVTKNIQYF.

The chain recombines TRBV19 with TRBJ2-5, with 8 nucleotides matching TRBD2. The germline V gene has CDR1 LNHDA and CDR2 SQIVND (reference sequence). The length of the CDR3 is 14 residues. J lost 3 bases, V lost 7 bases, and 7 bases had no gene match. CDR3 sequence (DNA): TGTGCCAGTAAACGGGAGGGAATTGAAGAGACCCAGTACTTC. Translating it yields CASKREGIEETQYF.

The chain joins TRBV19 to TRBJ2-1; TRBD2 matches at 13 bases. CDR3 size: 14 residues. The V gene end was trimmed by 4 bases and the J gene end by 6 bases; junction bases not matched to a gene: 0. Germline lookup yields CDR1 LNHDA and CDR2 SQIVND (reference sequence). The CDR3 coding sequence is TGTGCCAGTAGTAGACTAGCGGGGGGCAATGAGCAGTTCTTC. It is translated as CASSRLAGGNEQFF.

V gene TRBV19 combines with J gene TRBJ2-3; 11 positions match TRBD2. Germline lookup yields CDR1 LNHDA and CDR2 SQIVND (reference sequence). This CDR3 has 16 residues. The trim removed 5 bases at V and 1 base at J, leaving 5 bases unmatched. The CDR3 sequence: CASSSTTSGGTDTQYF. The CDR3 DNA sequence: TGTGCCAGTAGTTCAACGACTAGCGGGGGCACAGATACGCAGTATTTT. Full variable domain (missing parts from reference TRBV19 and TRBJ2-3): DGGITQSPKYLFRKEGQNVTLSCEQNLNHDAMYWYRQDPGQGLRLIYYSQIVNDFQKGDIAEGYSVSREKKESFPLTVTSAQKNPTAFYLCASSSTTSGGTDTQYFGPGTRLTVL.

This chain joins TRBV28 and TRBJ1-1; D is undetermined. V lost 2 bases and J 5 bases, leaving 9 bases between the germline ends. Germline CDR1 is MDHEN and CDR2 is SYDVKM. There are 13 residues in the CDR3. The CDR3 DNA follows: TGTGCCAGCAGTTTAGATATGAGGACTGAAGCTTTCTTT. This sequence encodes CASSLDMRTEAFF.

The V gene is TRBV18, the J gene TRBJ1-2; the match to TRBD1 covers 7 bases. The ends lost 2 bases at V and 1 base at J; junction bases unmatched: 7. CDR1 and CDR2 from the germline V gene are KGHSH and LQKENI. This CDR3 is built from 16 residues. The CDR3 DNA follows: TGTGCCAGCTCACCAGCGGGACAGTATTATAACTATGGCTACACCTTC. Its translation: CASSPAGQYYNYGYTF.